A selection of T cell receptor beta chains follows, all from one sample in a study of CD8 T cells in Susac syndrome. Using its own MiXCR run on the immunoSEQ multiplex PCR reads, TCRdb lists one record per CDR3 protein. Of 140,000 or so distinct CDR3 sequences listed, around 94% are singletons. The specimen was CD4+ T cells from PBMCs. Receptors were obtained from a human donor in good health. CDR3s include the opening cysteine and the closing phenylalanine or tryptophan. Each record gives: V gene, clone size, CDR3 protein. Clone size is given for some rows only: seen once, a few or many times, or a class if the clone is expanded.

V: TRBV4-2; size: -; CDR3: CASSQEARASYNEQFF
V: TRBV3-1; size: -; CDR3: CASSADRNHEQYF
V: TRBV3-1; size: -; CDR3: CASSQEPNYGYTF
V: TRBV29-1; size: -; CDR3: CSVGQGGNQPQHF
V: TRBV27; size: -; CDR3: CASSLRFRGEYEQYF
V: TRBV24-1; size: -; CDR3: CATSDSLRNYGYTF
V: TRBV6-1; size: few; CDR3: CASRQGNTEAFF
V: TRBV30; size: -; CDR3: CAWSVRRREEGRQYF
V: TRBV21-1; size: -; CDR3: CASSLGRGAKETQYF
V: TRBV6-1; size: -; CDR3: CASSLAGEYNEQFF
V: TRBV6-1; size: -; CDR3: CASSPDRGRETQYF
V: TRBV28; size: -; CDR3: CASSPGQYSNQPQHF
V: TRBV7-3; size: -; CDR3: CASSLAGGPGEQYF
V: TRBV3-1; size: -; CDR3: CASSQDPYSYEQYF
V: TRBV3-1; size: -; CDR3: CASSPRDRGRLNTEAFF
V: TRBV6-5; size: -; CDR3: CASSYSQGYTEAFF
V: TRBV28; size: -; CDR3: CASRVGSTEAFF
V: TRBV4-1; size: -; CDR3: CASSQPGLGSLAKNIQYF
V: TRBV7-8; size: few; CDR3: CASSLAPNQPQHF
V: TRBV20-1; size: -; CDR3: CSADWRAYEQYF
V: TRBV3-1; size: once; CDR3: CASSPWSATNEKLFF
V: TRBV18; size: -; CDR3: CASSPPYGGYNEQFF
V: TRBV27; size: -; CDR3: CASSSTGIPDYGYTF
V: TRBV12-3/TRBV12-4; size: -; CDR3: CASSRSGSVYNEQFF
V: TRBV29-1; size: -; CDR3: CSVSGGTEAFF
V: TRBV23-1; size: -; CDR3: CASSQHSGRAGNEQFF
V: TRBV10-3; size: -; CDR3: CAISRRTDTDTQYF
V: TRBV5-1; size: once; CDR3: CASSERSSTDTQYF
V: TRBV19; size: -; CDR3: CASSIQGALSGTGELFF
V: TRBV9; size: -; CDR3: CASSVVAGEAGELFF
V: TRBV3-1; size: -; CDR3: CASSQYEEGQPQHF
V: TRBV7-9; size: -; CDR3: CASSLAGGTGANVLTF
V: TRBV2; size: -; CDR3: CASSELYGQFF
V: TRBV6-5; size: -; CDR3: CATLRPSSYEQYF
V: TRBV5-1; size: -; CDR3: CASSSDGQNTEAFF
V: TRBV12-3/TRBV12-4; size: -; CDR3: CASSLLPGKDGEQYF
V: TRBV6-5; size: few; CDR3: CASSYSRDTQYF
V: TRBV7-9; size: once; CDR3: CASSLGRGRLDTQYF
V: TRBV6-4; size: -; CDR3: CASSESGNEQFF
V: TRBV5-1; size: once; CDR3: CASSLGSSGSYEQYF
V: TRBV3-1; size: -; CDR3: CASSQASGNTEAFF
V: TRBV19; size: -; CDR3: CASSIRPGNTIYF
V: TRBV29-1; size: -; CDR3: CSVYLAASYNELFF
V: TRBV6-6; size: -; CDR3: CASSWKGLAPNNEQFF
V: TRBV27; size: -; CDR3: CASSFSTGSSEAFF
V: TRBV7-9; size: -; CDR3: CASSPRGEKLFF
V: TRBV2; size: -; CDR3: CAVKGTYEQYF
V: TRBV6-1; size: -; CDR3: CASTVGLAGANEQFF
V: TRBV7-6; size: -; CDR3: CASSRVGQANTGELFF
V: TRBV12-3/TRBV12-4; size: -; CDR3: CASSLRSSGSQETQYF
V: TRBV19; size: -; CDR3: CASSDHNEQFF
V: TRBV12-5; size: -; CDR3: CASGWAGITDTQYF
V: TRBV20-1; size: -; CDR3: CSARFSGRAYEQYF
V: TRBV28; size: -; CDR3: CASSFPQGAYGYTF
V: TRBV6-6; size: -; CDR3: CASSYIGGLYEQYF
V: TRBV18; size: -; CDR3: CASQGARDTEAFF